The entry below gives a single T cell receptor beta chain sequence along with its context. Its antigen is still unknown. Per germline, CDR1 LGHNA and CDR2 YSLEER. V shed 4 bases, J shed 7 bases, and the junction held 4 bases outside the gene matches. The length of the CDR3 is 14 residues. The data stem from a study of response to subunit inactivated influenza vaccine. MiXCR, run by TCRdb on the RT-PCR reads, gives a single entry per CDR3 protein. The sample holds about 700,000 distinct CDR3 sequences, 12% to 15% seen once. General study findings and limits: Each seasonal influenza vaccination, the authors suggested, recruits few new T cells.

Sequenced here: PBMCs from blood, sampled 14 to 15 days before vaccination. This clonotype was sampled from a man aged 50-60 years who received an inactivated influenza vaccine. The chain joins TRBV4-3 to TRBJ2-1; 10 bases are shared with TRBD1. The CDR3 protein is CASSPWTGGNEQFF. In DNA form, the CDR3 reads TGCGCCAGCAGCCCGTGGACAGGGGGGAATGAGCAGTTCTTC.